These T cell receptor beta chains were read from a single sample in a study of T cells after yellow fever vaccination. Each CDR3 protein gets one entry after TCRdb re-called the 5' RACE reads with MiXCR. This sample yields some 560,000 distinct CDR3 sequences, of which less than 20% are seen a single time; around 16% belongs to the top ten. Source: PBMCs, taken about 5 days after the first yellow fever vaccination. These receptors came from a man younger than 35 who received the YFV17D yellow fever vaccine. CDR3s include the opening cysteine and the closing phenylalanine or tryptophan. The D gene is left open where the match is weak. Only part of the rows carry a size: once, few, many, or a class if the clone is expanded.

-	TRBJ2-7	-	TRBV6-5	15	TGTGCCAGCAGTTACGATCCGGGCAGCTCCTACGAGCAGTACTTC	CASSYDPGSSYEQYF
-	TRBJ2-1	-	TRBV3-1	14	TGTGCCAGCAGTGGTTGGGGGGTACCGAATGAGCAGTTCTTC	CASSGWGVPNEQFF
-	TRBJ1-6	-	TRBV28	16	TGTGCCAGCGGTGGGACGGGGGAGGCCTTAGATTCACCCCTCCACTTT	CASGGTGEALDSPLHF
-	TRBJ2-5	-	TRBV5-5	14	TGTGCCAGCAGCTCGAACCCCATGGGAGAGACCCAGTACTTC	CASSSNPMGETQYF
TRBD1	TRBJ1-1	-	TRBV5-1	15	TGCGCCAGCAGCTTGCAGGGGGTGAGGAACACTGAAGCTTTCTTT	CASSLQGVRNTEAFF
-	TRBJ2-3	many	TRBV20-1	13	TGCAGTGCCCCCCCGGGCTTCACAGATACGCAGTATTTT	CSAPPGFTDTQYF
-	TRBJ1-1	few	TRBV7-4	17	TGTGCCAGCAGCTGCCGGGACAAGGGGGTTTGGAACACTGAAGCTTTCTTT	CASSCRDKGVWNTEAFF
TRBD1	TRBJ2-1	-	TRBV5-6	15	TGTGCCAGCAGCTTGGCCACGGACAGGGGAGATGAGCAGTTCTTC	CASSLATDRGDEQFF
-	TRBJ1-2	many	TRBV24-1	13	TGTGCCACCAGTGATCAACAGGGAAGAGGCTACACCTTC	CATSDQQGRGYTF
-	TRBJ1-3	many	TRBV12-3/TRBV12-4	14	TGTGCCAGCAGTCCCGGGACCGGGTTTTTCACCATATATTTT	CASSPGTGFFTIYF
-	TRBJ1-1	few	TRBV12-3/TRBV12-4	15	TGTGCCAGCAGTTTATTTTACAGTTTGAACACTGAAGCTTTCTTT	CASSLFYSLNTEAFF
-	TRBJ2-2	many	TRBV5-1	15	TGCGCCAGCAGCTTGGGGGTTTTGAACACCGGGGAGCTGTTTTTT	CASSLGVLNTGELFF
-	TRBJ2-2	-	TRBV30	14	TGTGCCTGGAGGGGGGGTACCTTCACCGGGGAGCTGTTTTTT	CAWRGGTFTGELFF
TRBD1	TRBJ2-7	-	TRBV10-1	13	TGCGCCAGCAGTAAGAGGGACAGGGGTGAGCAGTACTTC	CASSKRDRGEQYF
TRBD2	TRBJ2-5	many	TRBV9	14	TGTGCCAGCAGCCCCGGGACTACTCAAGAGACCCAGTACTTC	CASSPGTTQETQYF
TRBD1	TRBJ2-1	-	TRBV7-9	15	TGTGCCAGCAGCTGGAACAGGGGATGGTACAATGAGCAGTTCTTC	CASSWNRGWYNEQFF
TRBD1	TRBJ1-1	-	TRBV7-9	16	TGTGCCAGCAGCTTAGGGGGACAGTACATGAACACTGAAGCTTTCTTT	CASSLGGQYMNTEAFF
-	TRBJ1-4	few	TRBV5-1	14	TGCGCCAGCAGCTTGGACAGCTATAATGAAAAACTGTTTTTT	CASSLDSYNEKLFF
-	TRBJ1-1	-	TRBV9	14	TGTGCCAGCAGGAGGTCCGCGATGAACACTGAAGCTTTCTTT	CASRRSAMNTEAFF
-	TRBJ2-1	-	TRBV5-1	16	TGCGCCAGCAGCTTGGCCTTGGCGGGGCGCTACAATGAGCAGTTCTTC	CASSLALAGRYNEQFF
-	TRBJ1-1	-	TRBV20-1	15	TGCAGTGCTAGAGATGTCGGGGGCGGGAACACTGAAGCTTTCTTT	CSARDVGGGNTEAFF
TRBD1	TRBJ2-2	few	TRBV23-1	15	TGCGCCAGCAGTCATGGGACAGGGAGGCCCGGGGAGCTGTTTTTT	CASSHGTGRPGELFF
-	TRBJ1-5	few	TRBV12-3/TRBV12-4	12	TGTGCCAGCAGTTTGAGGAGGGGCCCCCAGCATTTT	CASSLRRGPQHF
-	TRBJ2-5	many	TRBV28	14	TGTGCCAGCAGTTTGTTTGGGGCGGGAGAGACCCAGTACTTC	CASSLFGAGETQYF
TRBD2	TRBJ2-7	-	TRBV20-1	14	TGCAGTGCTAGCTTTATGACTAGCGGGGGTGAGCAGTACTTC	CSASFMTSGGEQYF
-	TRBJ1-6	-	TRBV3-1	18	TGTGCCAGCAGCCAAGATCAAGAACCCGCGACTACGAATTCACCCCTCCACTTT	CASSQDQEPATTNSPLHF
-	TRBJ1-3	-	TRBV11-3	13	TGTGCCAGCAGCTTGGGTTCTGCGAACACCATATATTTT	CASSLGSANTIYF
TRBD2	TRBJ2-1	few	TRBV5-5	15	TGTGCCAGCAGCTTTAGCGGGGGCTACCTGGGTGAGCAGTTCTTC	CASSFSGGYLGEQFF
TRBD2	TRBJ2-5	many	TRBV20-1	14	TGCAGTGCTAGGTCCGGACTAGATCGGGAGACCCAGTACTTC	CSARSGLDRETQYF
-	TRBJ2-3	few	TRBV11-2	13	TGTGCCAGCAGCTTAGATGACGGTGGTGCGCAGTATTTT	CASSLDDGGAQYF
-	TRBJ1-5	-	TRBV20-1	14	TGCAGTGCTAGAGAACGAATCAAGTATGGGCCCCAGCATTTT	CSARERIKYGPQHF
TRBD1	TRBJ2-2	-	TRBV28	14	TGTGCCAGCAAGACAGGGGGAGGTTCCGGGGAGCTGTTTTTT	CASKTGGGSGELFF
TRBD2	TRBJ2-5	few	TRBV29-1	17	TGCAGCGTTGGGGTAGGGGGACAATTGGGACTAGCTCCCTCCCAGTACTTC	CSVGVGGQLGLAPSQYF
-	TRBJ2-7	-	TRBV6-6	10	TGTGCCAGCAGAGGGGGGGAGCAGTACTTC	CASRGGEQYF
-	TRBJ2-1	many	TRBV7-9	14	TGTGCCAGCAGCCTTTCAGGGGGGGTGGATGAGCAGTTCTTC	CASSLSGGVDEQFF
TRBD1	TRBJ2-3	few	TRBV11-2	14	TGTGCCAGCAGCTTTAGGACAGGGGTGGATACGCAGTATTTT	CASSFRTGVDTQYF
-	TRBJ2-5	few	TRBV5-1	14	TGCGCCTCGGGGAAGGGGAGCGGACAAGAGACCCAGTACTTC	CASGKGSGQETQYF